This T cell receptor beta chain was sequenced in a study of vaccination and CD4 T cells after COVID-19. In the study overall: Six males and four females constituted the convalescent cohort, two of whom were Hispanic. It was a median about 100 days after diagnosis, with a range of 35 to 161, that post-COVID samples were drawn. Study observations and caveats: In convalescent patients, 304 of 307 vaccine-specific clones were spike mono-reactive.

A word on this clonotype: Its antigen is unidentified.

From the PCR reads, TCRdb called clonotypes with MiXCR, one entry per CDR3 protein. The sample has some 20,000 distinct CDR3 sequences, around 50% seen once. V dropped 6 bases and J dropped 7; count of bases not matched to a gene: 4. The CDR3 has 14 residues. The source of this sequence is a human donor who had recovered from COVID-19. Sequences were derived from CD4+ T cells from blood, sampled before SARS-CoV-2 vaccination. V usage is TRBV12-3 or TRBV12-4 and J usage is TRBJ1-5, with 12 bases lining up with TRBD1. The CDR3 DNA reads TGTGCCAGCAGAGGGACAGGGGGCCGACAGCCCCAGCATTTT. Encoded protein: CASRGTGGRQPQHF.